The clone carrying this T cell receptor beta chain was detected ten times or more. Described time point: before trial treatment. Alpha and beta chains were covered, as first-strand cDNA relied on TRAV- and TRBV-specific primers. TCR amplification used around 19 PCR cycles, a constant-region primer and a V-primer adapter. TCRdb used MiXCR to reprocess the reads, holding one entry per CDR3 protein. This sample has tens of thousands of distinct CDR3 sequences, with about a sixth found just once. Germline lookup yields CDR1 DFQATT and CDR2 SNEGSKA (reference sequence). The V segment lost 6 bases and the J segment 3 bases; nucleotides outside the gene matches: 14. The CDR3 runs 16 residues. The data are from a study of low-dose radiotherapy and immunotherapy resistance in tumors. As for the study in general: Members of Cohort 1 were treated with 0.5 Gy per fraction every 2 weeks. The prescribed total PTV dose was 6.5 Gy. Intravenous ipilimumab 1 mg/kg every six weeks was given with nivolumab 240 mg every two weeks. Daily oral aspirin at 300 mg began on cycle 1 day 1 and lasted four cycles. Intravenous cyclophosphamide 200 mg/m2 was given every two weeks, one day before radiation and immunotherapy.

This material consisted of PBMCs, taken before treatment. This sequence joins TRBV20-1 and TRBJ2-3, with 8 bases fitting TRBD1. The clonotype was recovered from a male donor with prostate cancer. The CDR3 here is CSAIINQGARTDTQYF. CDR3 DNA: TGCAGTGCCATAATTAACCAGGGGGCTCGGACAGATACGCAGTATTTT.